Below, 9 T cell receptor beta chains from the same sample are listed, as sequenced in a study of T cell changes during pregnancy in multiple sclerosis. Repertoires were generated with immunoSEQ multiplex PCR, while TCRdb's copy carries only in-frame clones and drops some. The sample has about 73,000 clones, roughly 90% seen once. The sample was peripheral blood, taken after pregnancy. The receptors were gathered from a female donor in good health, enrolled as a control in a pregnancy study.

The chain uses TRBV4-1 and TRBJ2-7, with D hard to call. Trimming shortened V by 4 bases and J by 2 bases, and 12 bases separated the two germline ends. The CDR3 runs to 14 residues. Germline V gives CDR1 MGHRA, CDR2 YSYEKL. The CDR3, as DNA: TGCGCCAGCAGCCCCCCTGGCCGAACCTACGAGCAGTACTTC. This codes for CASSPPGRTYEQYF.

The chain recombines TRBV7-9 with TRBJ1-2, with 11 bases that match TRBD1. This CDR3 has 14 residues. CDR1 SEHNR and CDR2 FQNEAQ come from the germline V gene (reference sequence). V lost 5 bases to trimming and J lost 4 bases; unmatched junction nucleotides: 3. CDR3 bases: TGTGCCAGCAGCCGGACAGGGGGCAGCTATGGCTACACCTTC. Encoded protein: CASSRTGGSYGYTF.

The V and J genes are TRBV7-9 and TRBJ2-5; no definite D call. This CDR3 spans 13 amino acids. V gave up 5 bases and J gave up 2 bases, with 9 bases separating them. From germline, CDR1 is SEHNR and CDR2 FQNEAQ (reference sequence). CDR3 loop: CASSRGTQETQYF. Here the CDR3 DNA reads TGTGCCAGCAGCCGAGGAACACAAGAGACCCAGTACTTC.

The chain carries TRBV9 and TRBJ1-1; D remains ambiguous. The CDR3 has 14 amino acids. V was cut by 4 bases and J by 3 bases, with 13 bases left in between. Germline CDR1 and CDR2: SGDLS and YYNGEE. CDR3 nucleotides: TGTGCCAGCAGCCCCGCGGCGGGGTACACTGAAGCTTTCTTT. The encoded protein is CASSPAAGYTEAFF.

The rearrangement uses TRBV27 and TRBJ2-1; the match to TRBD2 covers 9 bases. V lost 5 bases, J lost 8 bases, and 10 bases stayed unmatched. Germline V gene data show CDR1 as MNHEY and CDR2 as SMNVEV (reference sequence). The CDR3 covers 15 residues. CDR3 sequence (DNA): TGTGCCAGCAGTCCCGGCGGGGGGGGCTGGGATGAGCAGTTCTTC. It is translated as CASSPGGGGWDEQFF.

The chain joins TRBV7-8 to TRBJ2-1; 7 nucleotides align to TRBD2. Trimming removed 1 base from V and 8 bases from J; junction bases left unmatched: 11. The CDR3 contains 16 residues. Germline V gene sequence: CDR1 SGHVS, CDR2 FQNEAQ. CDR3 protein: CASSLEPASGFDEQFF. CDR3 nucleotide sequence: TGTGCCAGCAGCTTAGAGCCGGCTAGCGGCTTCGATGAGCAGTTCTTC.

This chain joins TRBV7-9 and TRBJ1-1, with D possibly matching TRBD1 (5 bases). Trimming removed 5 bases from V and 4 bases from J, with 14 bases in between. CDR3 length: 14 residues. Germline V gives CDR1 SEHNR, CDR2 FQNEAQ (reference sequence). This CDR3 is CASSLYGGVTEAFF. CDR3 in DNA: TGTGCCAGCAGCCTCTACGGGGGAGTCACTGAAGCTTTCTTT.

The chain combines TRBV19 with TRBJ2-2, with TRBD2 identical over 7 bases. The germline V gene encodes CDR1 LNHDA and CDR2 SQIVND (reference sequence). The CDR3 runs to 15 residues. V lost 3 bases and J lost 5; bases outside the gene matches: 6. The CDR3 region is CASSMLGGVTGELFF. Written as DNA, the CDR3 is TGTGCCAGTAGTATGTTGGGGGGGGTGACCGGGGAGCTGTTTTTT.

The rearrangement uses TRBV27 and TRBJ2-7, with D perhaps TRBD1 (6 bases). V dropped 1 base and J dropped 12 bases, with 19 bases sitting between them. Germline CDR1 and CDR2: MNHEY and SMNVEV (reference sequence). The CDR3 runs to 14 residues. The CDR3 region is CASSLWDKGSLWYF. The CDR3, as DNA: TGTGCCAGCAGTTTATGGGACAAGGGGAGTTTGTGGTACTTC.